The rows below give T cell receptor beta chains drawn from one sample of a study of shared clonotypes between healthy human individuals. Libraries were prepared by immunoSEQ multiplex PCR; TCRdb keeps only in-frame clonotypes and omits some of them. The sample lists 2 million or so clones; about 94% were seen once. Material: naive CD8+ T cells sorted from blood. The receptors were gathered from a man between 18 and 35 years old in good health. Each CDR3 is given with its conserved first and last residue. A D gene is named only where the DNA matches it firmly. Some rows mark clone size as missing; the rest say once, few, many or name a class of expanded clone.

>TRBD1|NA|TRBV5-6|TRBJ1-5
TGTGCCAGCACCTTGCAGGGGGGAGATCAGCCCCAGCATTTT
CASTLQGGDQPQHF
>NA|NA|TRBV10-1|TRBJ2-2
TGCGCCAGCAGGACGAGTACGGACACCGGGGAGCTGTTTTTT
CASRTSTDTGELFF
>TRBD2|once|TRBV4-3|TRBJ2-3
TGCGCCAGCAGCCAAGAGAGGGAGGGCTCAGATACGCAGTATTTT
CASSQEREGSDTQYF
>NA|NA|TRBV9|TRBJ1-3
TGTGCCAGCAGCCCTTCGTACTCTGGAAACACCATATATTTT
CASSPSYSGNTIYF
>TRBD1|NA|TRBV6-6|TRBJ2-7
TGTGCCAGCAGTTTTGACAGGGTCCACGAGCAGTACTTC
CASSFDRVHEQYF
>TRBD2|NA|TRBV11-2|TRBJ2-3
TGTGCCAGCAGCCCTAGCGGGGGGGCCGGAGATACGCAGTATTTT
CASSPSGGAGDTQYF
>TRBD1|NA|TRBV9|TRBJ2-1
TGTGCCAGCAGCCTCCCGGGACAGGGGGGTAATGAGCAGTTCTTC
CASSLPGQGGNEQFF
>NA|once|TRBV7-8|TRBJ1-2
TGTGCCAGCAGCTTACTAGGGTTTAACTATGGCTACACCTTC
CASSLLGFNYGYTF
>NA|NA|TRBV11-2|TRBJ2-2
TGTGCCAGCAGGCCTACATACAGGGTAACCGGGGAGCTGTTTTTT
CASRPTYRVTGELFF
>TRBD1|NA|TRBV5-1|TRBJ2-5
TGCGCCAGCAGCTCGTGGCTGACAGGGCAAGAGACCCAGTACTTC
CASSSWLTGQETQYF
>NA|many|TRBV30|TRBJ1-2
TGTGCCTGGAGCCGGAAGAGCGCTAACTATGGCTACACCTTC
CAWSRKSANYGYTF
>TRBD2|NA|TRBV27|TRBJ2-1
TGTGCCAGCAGTTTGAGACTAGCGGCCTACAATGAGCAGTTCTTC
CASSLRLAAYNEQFF
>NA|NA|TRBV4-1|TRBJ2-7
TGCGCCAGCAGCCAAGTTTCTTCCTACGAGCAGTACTTC
CASSQVSSYEQYF
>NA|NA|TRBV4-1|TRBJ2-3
TGCGCCAGCAGCCAAGATGCCGCCACAGATACGCAGTATTTT
CASSQDAATDTQYF
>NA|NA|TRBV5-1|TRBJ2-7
TGCGCCAGCAGCTCGACCTACGACACAGGCGTATACGAGCAGTACTTC
CASSSTYDTGVYEQYF
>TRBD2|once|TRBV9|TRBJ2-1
TGTGCCAGCAGCGCTGGGGGGGCCTACAATGAGCAGTTCTTC
CASSAGGAYNEQFF
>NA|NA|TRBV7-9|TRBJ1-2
TGTGCCAGCAGCCCTACAGGGAACGCCTATGGCTACACCTTC
CASSPTGNAYGYTF
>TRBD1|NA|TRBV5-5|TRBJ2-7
TGTGCCAGCAGCTTGGAGGGACAGGGCTTTTACGAGCAGTACTTC
CASSLEGQGFYEQYF
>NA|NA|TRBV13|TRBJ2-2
TGTGCCAGCAGCTTGGAGGGCAGCTCGTCCTCCAACACCGGGGAGCTGTTTTTT
CASSLEGSSSSNTGELFF
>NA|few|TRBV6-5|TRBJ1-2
TGTGCCAGCAGTCAGGGGCTTAACTATGGCTACACCTTC
CASSQGLNYGYTF
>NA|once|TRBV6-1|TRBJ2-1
TGTGCCAGCTCGGGACTTTACTACAATGAGCAGTTCTTC
CASSGLYYNEQFF
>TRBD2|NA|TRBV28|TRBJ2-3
TGTGCCAGCAGTGATCGACTAGCAGGTGCTAGCACAGATACGCAGTATTTT
CASSDRLAGASTDTQYF
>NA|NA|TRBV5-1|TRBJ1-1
TGCGCCAGCAGCGGAGATAGGGAGAGGACCACTGAAGCTTTCTTT
CASSGDRERTTEAFF